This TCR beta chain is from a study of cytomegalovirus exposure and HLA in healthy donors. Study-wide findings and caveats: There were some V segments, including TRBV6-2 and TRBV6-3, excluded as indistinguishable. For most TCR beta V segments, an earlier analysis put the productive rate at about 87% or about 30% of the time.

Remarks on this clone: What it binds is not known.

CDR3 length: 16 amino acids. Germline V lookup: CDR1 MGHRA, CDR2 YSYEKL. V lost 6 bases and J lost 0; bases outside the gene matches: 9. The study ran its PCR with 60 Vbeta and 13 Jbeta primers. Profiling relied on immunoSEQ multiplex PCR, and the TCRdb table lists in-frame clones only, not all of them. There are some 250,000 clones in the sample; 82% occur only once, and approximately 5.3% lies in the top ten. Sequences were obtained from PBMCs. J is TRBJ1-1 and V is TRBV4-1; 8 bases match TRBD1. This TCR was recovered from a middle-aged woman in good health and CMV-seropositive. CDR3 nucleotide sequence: TGCGCCAGCAGACCCACAGGGGGAGCGGTGAACACTGAAGCTTTCTTT. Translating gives CASRPTGGAVNTEAFF.